A single sample gave rise to the 13 T cell receptor beta chains below, sequenced in a study of shared clonotypes between healthy human individuals. Assay: immunoSEQ multiplex PCR; the TCRdb copy retains only in-frame clones and omits some. The repertoire holds roughly 2.4 million clones, with nearly 97% as singletons. Sequencing was performed on naive CD4+ T cells sorted from blood. Subset given: CD45RA+ positively selected. These receptors all come from a man between 18 and 29 years old in good health.

The J gene is TRBJ2-1, the V gene TRBV18; possibly TRBD1 or TRBD2 for D (5 bases each). The germline V gene encodes CDR1 KGHSH and CDR2 LQKENI. This CDR3 has 14 amino acids. Trimming removed 0 bases from V and 15 bases from J, with 18 bases in between. Here the CDR3 DNA reads TGTGCCAGCTCACCACCTGGGACCGTGGAGCATAGGTTCTTC. Protein: CASSPPGTVEHRFF.

The rearrangement uses TRBV5-1 and TRBJ2-3; D is uncertain. The CDR3 runs 16 residues. V dropped 4 bases and J dropped 4 bases, with 19 bases sitting between them. The germline V gene encodes CDR1 SGHRS and CDR2 YFSETQ. In nucleotides, the CDR3 is TGCGCCAGCAGCGCCCACCTGGGATTGGTCGCAGATACGCAGTATTTT. Its translation: CASSAHLGLVADTQYF.

The CDR3 here is CAISESLTDRQPQHF. The CDR3, as DNA: TGTGCCATCAGTGAGTCCTTAACAGACAGACAGCCCCAGCATTTT. The J gene is TRBJ1-5, the V gene TRBV10-3; D possibly corresponds to TRBD1 (5 bases). V lost 0 bases and J 7 bases, leaving 13 bases between the germline ends. The CDR3 is made up of 15 amino acids. Germline lookup yields CDR1 ENHRY and CDR2 SYGVKD.

This clone appeared a single time. The chain employs TRBV7-9 and TRBJ2-7; D not resolved. The CDR3 runs 14 residues. Germline assignment: CDR1 SEHNR and CDR2 FQNEAQ (reference sequence). V shed 9 bases and J shed 4 bases, with 19 bases lying between them. The CDR3 spells CASAWATRPYEQYF. The DNA of the CDR3 is TGTGCCAGTGCCTGGGCCACACGGCCTTACGAGCAGTACTTC. Together with reference TRBV7-9 and TRBJ2-7, the CDR3 gives the full variable domain: DTGVSQNPRHKITKRGQNVTFRCDPISEHNRLYWYRQTLGQGPEFLTYFQNEAQLEKSRLLSDRFSAERPKGSFSTLEIQRTEQGDSAMYLCASAWATRPYEQYFGPGTRLTVT.

The gene calls are TRBV6-5 and TRBJ2-1; 16 positions agree with TRBD2. Per germline, CDR1 MNHEY and CDR2 SVGAGI. Trimming took 5 bases from V and 10 from J; bases not matched to a gene: 5. The CDR3 runs to 15 residues. CDR3 residues: CASSGTSGRAREQFF. CDR3 bases: TGTGCCAGCAGTGGGACTAGCGGGAGGGCGAGGGAGCAGTTCTTC.

The gene calls are TRBV5-6 and TRBJ2-3; the D is unclear. Looked up from germline, CDR1 is SGHDT and CDR2 is YYEEEE. CDR3 length: 15 amino acids. Trimming took off 5 bases at V and 6 bases at J, with 19 bases between the two ends. CDR3 residues: CASREYGPSGDTQYF. The CDR3, as DNA: TGTGCCAGCAGGGAATATGGGCCGTCCGGGGATACGCAGTATTTT. The variable domain in full, completed from reference TRBV5-6 and TRBJ2-3, reads DAGVTQSPTHLIKTRGQQVTLRCSPKSGHDTVSWYQQALGQGPQFIFQYYEEEERQRGNFPDRFSGHQFPNYSSELNVNALLLGDSALYLCASREYGPSGDTQYFGPGTRLTVL.

Notes on this clone: Other DNA sequences in the sample encode the same CDR3. The chain employs TRBV30 and TRBJ2-3; D remains unclear. The germline CDR1 and CDR2 sequences are GTSNPN and SVGIG (reference sequence). With 1 base removed from V and 4 bases from J, the gap between germline ends came to 3 bases. This CDR3 contains 11 residues. CDR3 loop: CAWSGADTQYF. The CDR3 DNA follows: TGTGCCTGGAGTGGAGCAGATACGCAGTATTTT.

The chain has TRBV6-5 and TRBJ2-7; maybe TRBD1 (5 bases). Germline V gives CDR1 MNHEY, CDR2 SVGAGI. V was trimmed by 2 bases and J by 3 bases, leaving 14 bases between them. The CDR3 runs to 15 residues. The CDR3 sequence: CASSYDWRQNYEQYF. For the CDR3, the DNA is TGTGCCAGCAGTTACGACTGGCGACAGAACTACGAGCAGTACTTC.

The rearrangement joins TRBV5-1 to TRBJ1-4; D not certain. The CDR3 loop spans 14 amino acids. CDR1 is SGHRS and CDR2 is YFSETQ in the germline V gene. V was pared by 5 bases and J by 4 bases, with 12 bases between. The DNA for the CDR3 is TGCGCCAGCAGTTTGAATAGTATTAATGAAAAACTGTTTTTT. Its translation is CASSLNSINEKLFF. The variable domain in full, with the rest retrieved from reference TRBV5-1 and TRBJ1-4, is KAGVTQTPRYLIKTRGQQVTLSCSPISGHRSVSWYQQTPGQGLQFLFEYFSETQRNKGNFPGRFSGRQFSNSRSEMNVSTLELGDSALYLCASSLNSINEKLFFGSGTQLSVL.

Here the CDR3 DNA reads TGTGCCAGCAGTGGGAGGGCAACGAACACCGGGGAGCTGTTTTTT. It yields the protein CASSGRATNTGELFF. The genes are TRBV2 and TRBJ2-2; maybe TRBD2 (6 bases). V lost 4 bases, J lost 0 bases, and 9 bases lay in between. CDR1 SNHLY and CDR2 FYNNEI come from the germline V gene. This CDR3 region has 15 residues.

The chain combines TRBV6-1 with TRBJ1-3, with D hard to call. CDR3 length: 11 residues. Germline CDR1 MNHNS, CDR2 SASEGT. The CDR3 is CATGRGNTIYF. CDR3 bases: TGTGCAACGGGCCGAGGAAACACCATATATTTT.

This clone was detected only once. This sequence joins TRBV2 and TRBJ1-4, with D maybe TRBD1 (5 bases). The germline CDR1 and CDR2 sequences are SNHLY and FYNNEI. The CDR3 loop spans 11 amino acids. V was pared by 3 bases and J by 11 bases, with 7 bases between. The CDR3 protein is CASSDWGKLFF. DNA of the CDR3: TGTGCCAGCAGTGATTGGGGCAAACTGTTTTTT.

The V call is TRBV28, the J call TRBJ1-2; 8 bases agree with TRBD1. Losses at the gene ends were 5 bases for V and 6 bases for J; bases not matched to a gene: 5. Germline V CDR1 and CDR2: MDHEN, SYDVKM. The CDR3 has 13 residues. The CDR3 DNA reads as TGTGCCAGCAGTCCGACAGGGGTCGATGGCTACACCTTC. Protein: CASSPTGVDGYTF.